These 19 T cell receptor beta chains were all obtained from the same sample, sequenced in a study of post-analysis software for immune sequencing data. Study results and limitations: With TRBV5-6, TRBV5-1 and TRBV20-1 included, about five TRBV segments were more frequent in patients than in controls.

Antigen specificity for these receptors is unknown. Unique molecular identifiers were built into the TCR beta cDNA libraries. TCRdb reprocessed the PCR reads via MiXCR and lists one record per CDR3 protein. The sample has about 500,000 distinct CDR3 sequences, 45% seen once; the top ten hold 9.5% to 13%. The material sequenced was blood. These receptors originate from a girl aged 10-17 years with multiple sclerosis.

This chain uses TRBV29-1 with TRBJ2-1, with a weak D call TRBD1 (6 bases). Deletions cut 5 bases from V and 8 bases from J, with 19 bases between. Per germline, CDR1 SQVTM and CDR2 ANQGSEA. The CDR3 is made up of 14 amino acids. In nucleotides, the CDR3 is TGCAGCGTTACCGGGACATCCGTTTTCGATGAGCAGTTCTTC. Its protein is CSVTGTSVFDEQFF.

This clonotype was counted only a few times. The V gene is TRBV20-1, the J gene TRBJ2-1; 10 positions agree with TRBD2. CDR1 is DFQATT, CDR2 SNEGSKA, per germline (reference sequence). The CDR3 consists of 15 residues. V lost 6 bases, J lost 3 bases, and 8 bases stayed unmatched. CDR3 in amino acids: CSATPLAGDYNEQFF. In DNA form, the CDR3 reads TGCAGTGCCACCCCTCTAGCGGGAGACTACAATGAGCAGTTCTTC.

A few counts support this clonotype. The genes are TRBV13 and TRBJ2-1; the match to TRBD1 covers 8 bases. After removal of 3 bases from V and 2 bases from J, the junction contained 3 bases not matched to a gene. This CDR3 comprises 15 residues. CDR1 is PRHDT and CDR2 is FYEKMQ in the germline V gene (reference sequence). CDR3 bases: TGTGCCAGCAGCTTGGACAGGGCCCCCTACAATGAGCAGTTCTTC. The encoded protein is CASSLDRAPYNEQFF.

The CDR3 loop is CASSYGRGNEQYF. The CDR3 nucleotides read TGTGCCAGCAGTTACGGCAGGGGGAACGAGCAGTACTTC. This sequence joins TRBV6-5 and TRBJ2-7; TRBD1 matches 7 bases. The V and J ends lost 2 bases and 5 bases, in that order; junction bases with no gene match: 3. This CDR3 has 13 amino acids. In germline, CDR1 is MNHEY, CDR2 SVGAGI.

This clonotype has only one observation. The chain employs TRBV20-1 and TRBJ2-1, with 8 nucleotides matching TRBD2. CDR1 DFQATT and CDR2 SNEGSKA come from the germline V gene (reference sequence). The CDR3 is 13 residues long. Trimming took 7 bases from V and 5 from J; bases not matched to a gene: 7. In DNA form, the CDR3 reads TGCAGTGACACTGGGACTAGTAACAATGAGCAGTTCTTC. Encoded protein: CSDTGTSNNEQFF.

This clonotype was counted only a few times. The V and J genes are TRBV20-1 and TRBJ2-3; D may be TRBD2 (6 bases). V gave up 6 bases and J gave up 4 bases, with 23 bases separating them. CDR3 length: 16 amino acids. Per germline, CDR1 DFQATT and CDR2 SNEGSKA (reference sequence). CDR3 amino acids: CSAVDSPSVNADTQYF. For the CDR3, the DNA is TGCAGTGCAGTTGACTCGCCTAGCGTTAACGCAGATACGCAGTATTTT.

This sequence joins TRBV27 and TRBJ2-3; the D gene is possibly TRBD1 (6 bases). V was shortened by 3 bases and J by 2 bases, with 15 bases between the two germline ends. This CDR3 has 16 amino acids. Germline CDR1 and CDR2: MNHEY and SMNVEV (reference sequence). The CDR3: CASSFHRVLPTDTQYF. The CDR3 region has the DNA TGTGCCAGCAGTTTCCACAGGGTCCTACCCACAGATACGCAGTATTTT.

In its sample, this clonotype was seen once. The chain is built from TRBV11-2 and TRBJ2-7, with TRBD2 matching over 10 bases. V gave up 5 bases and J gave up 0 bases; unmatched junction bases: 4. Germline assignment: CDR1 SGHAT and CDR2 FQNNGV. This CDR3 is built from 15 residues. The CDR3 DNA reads TGTGCCAGCAGCCCACTAGCGGGGAGCTCCTACGAGCAGTACTTC. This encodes CASSPLAGSSYEQYF.

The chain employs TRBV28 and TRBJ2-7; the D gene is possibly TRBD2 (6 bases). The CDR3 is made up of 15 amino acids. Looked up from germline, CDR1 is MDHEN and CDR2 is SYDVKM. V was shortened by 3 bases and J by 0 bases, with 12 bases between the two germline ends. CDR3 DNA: TGTGCCAGCAGTTTTGGGCGGGGACTCTCCTACGAGCAGTACTTC. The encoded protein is CASSFGRGLSYEQYF. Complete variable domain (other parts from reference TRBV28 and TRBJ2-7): DVKVTQSSRYLVKRTGEKVFLECVQDMDHENMFWYRQDPGLGLRLIYFSYDVKMKEKGDIPEGYSVSREKKERFSLILESASTNQTSMYLCASSFGRGLSYEQYFGPGTRLTVT.

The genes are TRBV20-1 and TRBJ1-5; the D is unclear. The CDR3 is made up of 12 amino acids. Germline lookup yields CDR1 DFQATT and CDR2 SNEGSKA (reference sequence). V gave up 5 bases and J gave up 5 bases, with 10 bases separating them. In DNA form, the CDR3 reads TGCAGTGCTCCCGATTTCTATCAGCCCCAGCATTTT. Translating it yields CSAPDFYQPQHF.

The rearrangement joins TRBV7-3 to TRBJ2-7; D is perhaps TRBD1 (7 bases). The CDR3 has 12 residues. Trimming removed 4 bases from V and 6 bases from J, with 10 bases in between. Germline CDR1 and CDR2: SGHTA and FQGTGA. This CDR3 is CASSSGGTEQYF. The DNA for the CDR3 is TGTGCCAGCAGCTCAGGGGGGACCGAGCAGTACTTC. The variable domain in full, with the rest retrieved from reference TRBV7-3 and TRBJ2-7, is GAGVSQTPSNKVTEKGKYVELRCDPISGHTALYWYRQSLGQGPEFLIYFQGTGAADDSGLPNDRFFAVRPEGSVSTLKIQRTERGDSAVYLCASSSGGTEQYFGPGTRLTVT.

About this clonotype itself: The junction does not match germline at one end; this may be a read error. The CDR3 loop reads CACSLDIAGEKLAETQYF. The CDR3 nucleotides read TGCGCCTGCAGCTTGGATATAGCGGGAGAGAAATTAGCGGAGACCCAGTACTTC. The chain links TRBV5-1 to TRBJ2-5, with TRBD2 matching over 9 bases. This CDR3 spans 18 amino acids. Germline V gene data show CDR1 as SGHRS and CDR2 as YFSETQ.

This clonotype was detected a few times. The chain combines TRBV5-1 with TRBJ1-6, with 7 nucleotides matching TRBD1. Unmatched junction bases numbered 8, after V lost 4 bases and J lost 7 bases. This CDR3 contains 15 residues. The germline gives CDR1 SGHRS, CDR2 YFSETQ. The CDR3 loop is CASSQGDVSNSPLHF. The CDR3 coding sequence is TGCGCCAGCAGCCAGGGGGACGTATCCAATTCACCCCTCCACTTT.

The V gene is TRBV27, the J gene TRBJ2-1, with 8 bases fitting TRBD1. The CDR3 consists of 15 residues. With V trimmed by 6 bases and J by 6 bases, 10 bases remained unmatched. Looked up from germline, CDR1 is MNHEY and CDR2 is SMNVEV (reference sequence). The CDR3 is CASSLAGTGLNEQFF. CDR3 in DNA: TGTGCCAGCAGCCTGGCCGGGACAGGCCTCAATGAGCAGTTCTTC.

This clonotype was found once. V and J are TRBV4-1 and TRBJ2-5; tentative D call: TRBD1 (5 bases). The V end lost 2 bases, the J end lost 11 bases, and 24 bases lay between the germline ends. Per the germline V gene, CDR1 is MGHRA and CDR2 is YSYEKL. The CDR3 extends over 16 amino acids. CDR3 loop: CASSQPGHLSYNEQYF. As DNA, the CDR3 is TGCGCCAGCAGCCAACCTGGACACCTCTCCTACAATGAGCAGTACTTC.

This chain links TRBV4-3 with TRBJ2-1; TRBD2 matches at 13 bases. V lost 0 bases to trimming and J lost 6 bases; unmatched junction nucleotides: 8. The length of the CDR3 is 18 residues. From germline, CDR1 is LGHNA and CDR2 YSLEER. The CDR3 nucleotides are TGCGCCAGCAGCCAAGACATACCGGGACTAGCGGGATTCAATGAGCAGTTCTTC. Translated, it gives CASSQDIPGLAGFNEQFF.

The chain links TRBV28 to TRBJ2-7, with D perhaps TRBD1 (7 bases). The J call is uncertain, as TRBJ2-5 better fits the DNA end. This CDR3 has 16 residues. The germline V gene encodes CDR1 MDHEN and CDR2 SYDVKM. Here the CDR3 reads CASSRRGQRPGVTQYF. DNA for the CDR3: TGTGCCAGCAGCCGCCGGGGACAGCGCCCGGGGGTGACCCAGTACTTC.

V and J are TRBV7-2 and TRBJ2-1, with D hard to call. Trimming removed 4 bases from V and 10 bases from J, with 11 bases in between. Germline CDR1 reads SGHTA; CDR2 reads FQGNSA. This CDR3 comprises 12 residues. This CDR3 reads CASSSEVGEQFF. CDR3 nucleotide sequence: TGTGCCAGCAGCTCCGAGGTAGGGGAGCAGTTCTTC.

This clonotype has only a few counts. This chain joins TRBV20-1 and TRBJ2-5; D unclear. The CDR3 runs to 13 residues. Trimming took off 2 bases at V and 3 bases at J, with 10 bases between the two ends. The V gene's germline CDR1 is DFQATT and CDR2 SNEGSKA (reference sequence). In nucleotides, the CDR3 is TGCAGTGCTAGACTAGGGTTTAAAGAGACCCAGTACTTC. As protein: CSARLGFKETQYF.